These 30 T cell receptor beta chains came from one sample sequenced in a study of circulating and synovial CD4+ cells in juvenile arthritis. Measured with immunoSEQ multiplex PCR; TCRdb has only the in-frame clones, and not every one. The sample consists of around 35,000 clones, about 95% of them appearing once. Source material: CD4+ T cells from blood. These receptors originate from a human donor with juvenile idiopathic arthritis.

The CDR3 DNA is TGTGCCAGCAGCTTGGCCAGCGGGAGAACAGATACGCAGTATTTT. Encoded protein: CASSLASGRTDTQYF. The chain is built from TRBV5-4 and TRBJ2-3; 8 bases fit TRBD2. V was clipped by 0 bases and J by 3 bases; unmatched bases: 3. CDR1 is SGHNT and CDR2 is YYREEE in the germline V gene (reference sequence). The CDR3 spans 15 residues.

This rearrangement joins TRBV10-3 to TRBJ2-3; TRBD1 aligns across 10 bases. Trimming cost V 3 bases and J 5 bases; bases outside gene matches: 5. Germline assignment: CDR1 ENHRY and CDR2 SYGVKD. The CDR3 covers 15 residues. CDR3 nucleotides: TGTGCCATCAGTGAAAGACAGGGGGCAGAAGATACGCAGTATTTT. Its translation: CAISERQGAEDTQYF.

The genes are TRBV30 and TRBJ2-1; possible D gene TRBD1, 5 bases. Between the trimmed V and J ends, which lost 2 bases and 10 bases, there was a span of 15 bases. The germline gives CDR1 GTSNPN, CDR2 SVGIG (reference sequence). CDR3 length equals 13 residues. The CDR3 spells CAWSKGQASEQFF. The CDR3 nucleotides are TGTGCCTGGAGTAAGGGGCAGGCAAGCGAGCAGTTCTTC.

The rearrangement links TRBV4-1 to TRBJ2-3; the match to TRBD2 covers 10 bases. Germline V gene data show CDR1 as MGHRA and CDR2 as YSYEKL. The CDR3 runs 16 residues. The V segment lost 1 base and the J segment 6 bases; nucleotides outside the gene matches: 7. DNA of the CDR3: TGCGCCAGCAGCCAAGGGCTAGCGGGGGTTTTGGATACGCAGTATTTT. Its protein is CASSQGLAGVLDTQYF.

The chain has TRBV13 and TRBJ2-1; weak D call: TRBD2 (6 bases). The CDR3 consists of 15 residues. Germline V CDR1 and CDR2: PRHDT, FYEKMQ (reference sequence). V was shortened by 5 bases and J by 1 base, with 12 bases between the two germline ends. The CDR3 is CASSAEEGSYNEQFF. The CDR3 coding sequence is TGTGCCAGCAGCGCGGAGGAGGGGTCCTACAATGAGCAGTTCTTC.

The chain joins TRBV5-4 to TRBJ2-1; 11 nucleotides agree with TRBD2. The CDR3 loop spans 16 amino acids. In germline, CDR1 is SGHNT, CDR2 YYREEE (reference sequence). V shed 8 bases, J shed 1 base, and the junction held 8 bases outside the gene matches. The CDR3 DNA follows: TGTGCCAGTTATAGCGGGGGGGCCGTTTCCTACAATGAGCAGTTCTTC. Translation gives CASYSGGAVSYNEQFF. Full variable domain (outside the CDR3, taken from reference TRBV5-4 and TRBJ2-1): ETGVTQSPTHLIKTRGQQVTLRCSSQSGHNTVSWYQQALGQGPQFIFQYYREEENGRGNFPPRFSGLQFPNYSSELNVNALELDDSALYLCASYSGGAVSYNEQFFGPGTRLTVL.

The chain recombines TRBV30 with TRBJ1-4, with 7 nucleotides matching TRBD1. The CDR3 sequence is 13 residues long. V was clipped by 8 bases and J by 5 bases; unmatched bases: 8. The germline gives CDR1 GTSNPN, CDR2 SVGIG (reference sequence). The CDR3 region is CAGNRGLNEKLFF. DNA of the CDR3: TGTGCCGGAAACAGGGGCTTAAATGAAAAACTGTTTTTT. Full variable domain (outside the CDR3, taken from reference TRBV30 and TRBJ1-4): SQTIHQWPATLVQPVGSPLSLECTVEGTSNPNLYWYRQAAGRGLQLLFYSVGIGQISSEVPQNLSASRPQDRQFILSSKKLLLSDSGFYLCAGNRGLNEKLFFGSGTQLSVL.

The chain joins TRBV29-1 to TRBJ2-7; TRBD1 matches at 10 bases. CDR3 length equals 18 residues. Losses at the gene ends were 3 bases for V and 4 bases for J; bases not matched to a gene: 18. CDR1 and CDR2 from the germline V gene are SQVTM and ANQGSEA. CDR3 loop: CSVDVWGGTGVGFYEQYF. The CDR3 region has the DNA TGCAGCGTTGATGTCTGGGGTGGGACAGGGGTGGGTTTTTACGAGCAGTACTTC.

The chain couples TRBV28 to TRBJ1-1; D possibly corresponds to TRBD1 (5 bases). This CDR3 comprises 13 residues. CDR1 is MDHEN and CDR2 is SYDVKM in the germline V gene. The V end was cut by 9 bases, the J end by 3 bases, with 14 bases between. This CDR3 is CASTRRGDTEAFF. Here the CDR3 DNA reads TGTGCCAGTACCCGCCGGGGGGACACTGAAGCTTTCTTT.

The V and J genes are TRBV6-1 and TRBJ2-4, with 7 nucleotides matching TRBD1. Germline values: CDR1 MNHNS, CDR2 SASEGT. This CDR3 spans 13 amino acids. J lost 9 bases, V lost 6 bases, and 8 bases had no gene match. The CDR3 DNA reads as TGTGCCAGCAGCATGGGACAGACAAGCATTCAGTACTTC. Amino acid sequence: CASSMGQTSIQYF.

The chain has TRBV27 and TRBJ2-7, with D possibly matching TRBD1 (5 bases). The CDR3 sequence is 14 residues long. With 4 bases removed from V and 3 bases from J, the gap between germline ends came to 13 bases. The V gene's germline CDR1 is MNHEY and CDR2 SMNVEV (reference sequence). CDR3: CASSSRVGVYEQYF. CDR3 DNA: TGTGCCAGCAGTTCCAGGGTCGGTGTCTACGAGCAGTACTTC.

The chain employs TRBV2 and TRBJ2-2; 8 bases line up with TRBD1. This CDR3 region has 16 residues. From germline, CDR1 is SNHLY and CDR2 FYNNEI. After removal of 9 bases from V and 4 bases from J, the junction contained 13 bases not matched to a gene. Written as DNA, the CDR3 is TGTGCCAGTGGGGCTGGACAGGGTCGGAGCACCGGGGAGCTGTTTTTT. Translated, it gives CASGAGQGRSTGELFF.

The CDR3 region has the DNA TGTGCCAGCAGAGTTTCGGGGAGCACAGATACGCAGTATTTT. It codes for CASRVSGSTDTQYF. The V gene is TRBV2, the J gene TRBJ2-3; the D gene is possibly TRBD2 (5 bases). The germline V gene encodes CDR1 SNHLY and CDR2 FYNNEI. The V and J ends lost 6 bases and 0 bases respectively, with 10 bases between them. The CDR3 covers 14 residues.

DNA for the CDR3: TGTGCCATCAGCCCGGGACAGAATAGCAATCAGCCCCAGCATTTT. Its protein product is CAISPGQNSNQPQHF. V usage is TRBV10-3 and J usage is TRBJ1-5; 7 positions agree with TRBD1. The germline V gene has CDR1 ENHRY and CDR2 SYGVKD. CDR3 length: 15 amino acids. V gave up 6 bases and J gave up 0 bases; unmatched junction bases: 5.

This clone appeared a few times. The chain recombines TRBV30 with TRBJ1-2, with D unresolved. This CDR3 comprises 11 residues. Trimming pared 3 bases from V and 4 bases from J, leaving 6 bases between. CDR1 and CDR2 (germline): GTSNPN, SVGIG (reference sequence). CDR3 region: CAWSFSYGYTF. The CDR3 bases are TGTGCCTGGAGCTTTAGCTATGGCTACACCTTC.

The chain joins TRBV7-8 to TRBJ1-1, with a possible D match to TRBD1 (6 bases). The CDR3 length is 15 residues. The germline V gene encodes CDR1 SGHVS and CDR2 FQNEAQ. V was clipped by 6 bases and J by 0 bases, with 14 bases between them. The CDR3 spells CASRGGRGLNTEAFF. CDR3 DNA: TGTGCCAGCAGGGGGGGGCGGGGGTTGAACACTGAAGCTTTCTTT.

The chain joins TRBV7-6 to TRBJ1-1, with unresolved D. There are 14 residues in the CDR3. Germline CDR1 is SGHVS and CDR2 is FNYEAQ. V gave up 1 base and J gave up 0 bases, with 6 bases separating them. This chain's CDR3 is CASSLGAMNTEAFF. Here the CDR3 DNA reads TGTGCCAGCAGCTTAGGTGCGATGAACACTGAAGCTTTCTTT.

V and J are TRBV2 and TRBJ2-2; D perhaps matches TRBD2 (6 bases). Germline V gives CDR1 SNHLY, CDR2 FYNNEI. The CDR3 length is 15 residues. Trimming left V 11 bases short and J 4 bases short, with 20 bases between. The CDR3 coding sequence is TGTGCCGGCGGAGGTCGGGGGAGGCTCACCGGGGAGCTGTTTTTT. Translated: CAGGGRGRLTGELFF.

V usage is TRBV5-4 and J usage is TRBJ2-1, with 10 nucleotides matching TRBD2. Germline assignment: CDR1 SGHNT and CDR2 YYREEE (reference sequence). The CDR3 sequence is 14 residues long. V shed 4 bases, J shed 8 bases, and the junction held 6 bases outside the gene matches. CDR3 amino acids: CASSPAGGAHEQFF. Written as DNA, the CDR3 is TGTGCCAGCAGCCCAGCGGGAGGGGCCCATGAGCAGTTCTTC.

The chain carries TRBV2 and TRBJ1-5, with 7 positions matching TRBD1. Germline trimming cut 7 bases from V and 9 bases from J; bases unmatched to any gene: 6. CDR3 length: 12 residues. CDR1 and CDR2 from the germline V gene are SNHLY and FYNNEI. The CDR3 sequence is CASNDRARPQHF. In nucleotides, the CDR3 is TGTGCCAGCAACGACAGGGCTCGGCCCCAGCATTTT. Full variable domain (rest looked up from reference TRBV2 and TRBJ1-5): EPEVTQTPSHQVTQMGQEVILRCVPISNHLYFYWYRQILGQKVEFLVSFYNNEISEKSEIFDDQFSVERPDGSNFTLKIRSTKLEDSAMYFCASNDRARPQHFGDGTRLSIL.

The chain combines TRBV28 with TRBJ1-1; TRBD1 matches at 7 bases. CDR1 and CDR2 from the germline V gene are MDHEN and SYDVKM. V shed 7 bases and J 1 base; nucleotides not matched to a gene: 6. CDR3 length: 14 amino acids. CDR3 bases: TGTGCCAGCATTACCGGGACAGAGAACACTGAAGCTTTCTTT. Its protein product is CASITGTENTEAFF.

This CDR3 is CASSAASGPSYEQYF. CDR3 nucleotides: TGTGCCAGCAGCGCCGCTAGCGGGCCCTCCTACGAGCAGTACTTC. V is TRBV9 and J is TRBJ2-5, with TRBD2 matching 8 bases. The closer fit of TRBJ2-7 to the DNA end suggests the J call may be wrong. The V gene's germline CDR1 is SGDLS and CDR2 YYNGEE. The CDR3 is 15 residues long.

V gene TRBV4-1 combines with J gene TRBJ2-7, with 13 bases lining up with TRBD2. The CDR3 has 15 residues. Unmatched junction bases numbered 5, after V lost 5 bases and J lost 4 bases. CDR1 is MGHRA, CDR2 YSYEKL, per germline. CDR3 sequence (DNA): TGCGCCAGCAGCTACGGACTAGCGGGAGTTTACGAGCAGTACTTC. It codes for CASSYGLAGVYEQYF.

The chain recombines TRBV7-3 with TRBJ1-5; D is unclear. The CDR3 totals 13 residues. Germline values: CDR1 SGHTA, CDR2 FQGTGA. V shed 1 base and J shed 3 bases, with 4 bases lying between them. This CDR3 is CASSLNNNQPQHF. The CDR3 DNA reads as TGTGCCAGCAGCTTAAACAACAATCAGCCCCAGCATTTT. The whole variable domain, filled in from reference TRBV7-3 and TRBJ1-5, reads GAGVSQTPSNKVTEKGKYVELRCDPISGHTALYWYRQSLGQGPEFLIYFQGTGAADDSGLPNDRFFAVRPEGSVSTLKIQRTERGDSAVYLCASSLNNNQPQHFGDGTRLSIL.

This chain joins TRBV10-3 and TRBJ2-7; the D gene is possibly TRBD2 (6 bases). The V and J ends lost 11 bases and 6 bases respectively, with 20 bases between them. The CDR3 has 13 amino acids. Germline lookup yields CDR1 ENHRY and CDR2 SYGVKD. CDR3 sequence (DNA): TGTGCCTTCCGGGACTCAACTCGCTCCGAGCAGTACTTC. It specifies CAFRDSTRSEQYF.

In this sample, this clone turned up once. The chain carries TRBV7-2 and TRBJ2-2; TRBD2 might be the D (6 bases). The germline V and J ends were trimmed by 1 base and 1 base, with 7 bases remaining between them. The germline gives CDR1 SGHTA, CDR2 FQGNSA. The CDR3 totals 15 residues. The CDR3 bases are TGTGCCAGCAGCTTAGTAGCGGTGAACACCGGGGAGCTGTTTTTT. The encoded protein is CASSLVAVNTGELFF. Full variable domain (remainder filled in from reference TRBV7-2 and TRBJ2-2): GAGVSQSPSNKVTEKGKDVELRCDPISGHTALYWYRQSLGQGLEFLIYFQGNSAPDKSGLPSDRFSAERTGGSVSTLTIQRTQQEDSAVYLCASSLVAVNTGELFFGEGSRLTVL.

J is TRBJ2-1 and V is TRBV19; TRBD1 agrees at 9 bases. J gave up 9 bases and V 10 bases, and 10 bases lay outside the gene matches. Germline V CDR1 and CDR2: LNHDA, SQIVND (reference sequence). The CDR3 contains 13 residues. This CDR3 reads CATHSDRGREQFF. The DNA for the CDR3 is TGTGCCACCCACTCGGACAGGGGCCGTGAGCAGTTCTTC. Combining the CDR3 with reference TRBV19 and TRBJ2-1 gives the whole variable domain DGGITQSPKYLFRKEGQNVTLSCEQNLNHDAMYWYRQDPGQGLRLIYYSQIVNDFQKGDIAEGYSVSREKKESFPLTVTSAQKNPTAFYLCATHSDRGREQFFGPGTRLTVL.

This clone was recorded only once. The chain joins TRBV27 to TRBJ1-1; the D is unclear. Germline lookup yields CDR1 MNHEY and CDR2 SMNVEV (reference sequence). This CDR3 comprises 11 residues. V lost 3 bases and J 7 bases, leaving 6 bases between the germline ends. The CDR3 protein is CASSFHGEAFF. CDR3 in DNA: TGTGCCAGCAGTTTTCACGGTGAAGCTTTCTTT.

The chain carries TRBV5-1 and TRBJ2-7; 10 bases line up with TRBD2. The CDR3 spans 18 residues. Losses at the gene ends were 2 bases for V and 0 bases for J; bases not matched to a gene: 11. Germline CDR1 reads SGHRS; CDR2 reads YFSETQ. As DNA, the CDR3 is TGCGCCAGCAGCTTTATGACTAGCGGGTCTACAAGCTCCTACGAGCAGTACTTC. This codes for CASSFMTSGSTSSYEQYF. Drawing the rest from reference TRBV5-1 and TRBJ2-7, the complete variable domain is KAGVTQTPRYLIKTRGQQVTLSCSPISGHRSVSWYQQTPGQGLQFLFEYFSETQRNKGNFPGRFSGRQFSNSRSEMNVSTLELGDSALYLCASSFMTSGSTSSYEQYFGPGTRLTVT.

V is TRBV14 and J is TRBJ1-1; no definite D call. V lost 1 base and J 1 base, leaving 4 bases between the germline ends. The CDR3 loop spans 13 amino acids. Germline-derived CDR1 and CDR2 are SGHDN and FVKESK. The CDR3 protein is CASSQGGNTEAFF. DNA for the CDR3: TGTGCCAGCAGCCAAGGCGGGAACACTGAAGCTTTCTTT.